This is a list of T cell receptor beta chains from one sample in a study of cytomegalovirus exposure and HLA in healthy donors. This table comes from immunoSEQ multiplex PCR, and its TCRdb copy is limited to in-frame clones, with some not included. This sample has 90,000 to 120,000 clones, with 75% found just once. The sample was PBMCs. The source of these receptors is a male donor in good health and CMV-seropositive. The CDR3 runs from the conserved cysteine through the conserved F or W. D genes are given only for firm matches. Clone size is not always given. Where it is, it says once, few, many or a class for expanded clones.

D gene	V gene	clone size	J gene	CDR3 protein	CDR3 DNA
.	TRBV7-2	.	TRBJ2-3	CASSKDRLITDTQYF	TGTGCCAGCAGTAAAGACAGGCTAATAACAGATACGCAGTATTTT
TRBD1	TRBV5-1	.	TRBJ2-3	CASSFGDSSTDTQYF	TGCGCCAGCAGCTTTGGGGACAGTAGCACAGATACGCAGTATTTT
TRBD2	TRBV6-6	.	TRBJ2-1	CASKTGGLGNEQFF	TGTGCCAGCAAGACGGGGGGGCTAGGCAATGAGCAGTTCTTC
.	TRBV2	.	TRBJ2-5	CASSEVLDGETQYF	TGTGCCAGCAGTGAAGTCCTAGACGGGGAGACCCAGTACTTC
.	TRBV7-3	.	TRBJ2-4	CASSLTQGIKNIQYF	TGTGCCAGCAGCTTAACCCAGGGGATCAAAAACATTCAGTACTTC
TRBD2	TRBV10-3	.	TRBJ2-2	CAISARGSGTGELFF	TGTGCCATCAGTGCGCGGGGGTCCGGCACCGGGGAGCTGTTTTTT
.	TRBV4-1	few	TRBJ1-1	CASSLHGEAFF	TGCGCCAGCAGCCTCCACGGTGAAGCTTTCTTT
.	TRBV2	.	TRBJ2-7	CATIGTGVQKQYF	TGTGCCACCATAGGAACAGGTGTCCAAAAGCAGTACTTC
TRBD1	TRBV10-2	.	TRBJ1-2	CASRKTGGAGGDGYTF	TGCGCCAGCAGGAAGACAGGGGGAGCCGGGGGGGATGGCTACACCTTC
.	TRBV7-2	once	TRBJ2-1	CASSLAHSPVNEQFF	TGTGCCAGCAGCTTAGCCCACAGTCCCGTCAATGAGCAGTTCTTC
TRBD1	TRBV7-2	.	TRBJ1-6	CASSSGTGGHNSPLHF	TGTGCCAGCAGCTCCGGGACAGGGGGCCATAATTCACCCCTCCACTTT
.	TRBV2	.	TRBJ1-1	CASRDSMNTEAFF	TGTGCCAGCAGGGACAGCATGAACACTGAAGCTTTCTTT
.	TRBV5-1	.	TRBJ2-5	CASSLDRQETQYF	TGCGCCAGCAGCCTGGACAGACAAGAGACCCAGTACTTC
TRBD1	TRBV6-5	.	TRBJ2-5	CASSPQALRGETQYF	TGTGCCAGCAGTCCTCAGGCGCTCAGGGGGGAGACCCAGTACTTC
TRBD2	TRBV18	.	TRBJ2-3	CASSPPLAGERDTQYF	TGTGCCAGCTCACCACCCCTAGCGGGGGAGAGGGATACGCAGTATTTT
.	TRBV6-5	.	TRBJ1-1	CASSYSINTEAFF	TGTGCCAGCAGTTACTCCATCAACACTGAAGCTTTCTTT
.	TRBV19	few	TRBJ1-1	CASKVGGTEAFF	TGTGCCAGTAAAGTGGGAGGGACTGAAGCTTTCTTT
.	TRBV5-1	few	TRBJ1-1	CASSRRGNTEAFF	TGCGCCAGCAGCCGTAGGGGGAACACTGAAGCTTTCTTT
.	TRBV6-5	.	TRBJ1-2	CASSYYGGSYGYTF	TGTGCCAGCAGTTATTACGGGGGTTCCTATGGCTACACCTTC
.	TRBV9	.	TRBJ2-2	CASSRTEGLTGELFF	TGTGCCAGCAGCCGGACAGAGGGTTTGACCGGGGAGCTGTTTTTT
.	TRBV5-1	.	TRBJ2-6	CASSLGIIGASGANVLTF	TGCGCCAGCAGCTTGGGAATTATTGGGGCTTCTGGGGCCAACGTCCTGACTTTC